The source of this T cell receptor (beta chain) is a study of blood T cell repertoires in COVID-19. Comments on this clone: Other DNA sequences of this sample code for an identical CDR3.

The ends lost 8 bases at V and 1 base at J; junction bases unmatched: 6. Germline V CDR1 and CDR2: MNHEY, SVGAGI. This CDR3 has 15 amino acids. In the source study's methods: Reference gene primers were amplified, and this amplification served to estimate nucleated cell counts. Clones were sequenced by immunoSEQ multiplex PCR, and TCRdb holds only the in-frame ones, with some missing. The V and J calls and the clone size are those of that table, but D and trimming were determined from the DNA. The sample shows some 150,000 clones, roughly 88% of them seen only once. Sample: peripheral blood. This chain connects TRBV6-5 to TRBJ2-2, with 8 bases aligning to TRBD1. This clonotype was obtained from a man aged 55 to 70 who had recovered from COVID-19. This chain's CDR3 is CASFSGTGNTGELFF. CDR3 nucleotide sequence: TGTGCCAGCTTTTCCGGGACAGGGAACACCGGGGAGCTGTTTTTT.